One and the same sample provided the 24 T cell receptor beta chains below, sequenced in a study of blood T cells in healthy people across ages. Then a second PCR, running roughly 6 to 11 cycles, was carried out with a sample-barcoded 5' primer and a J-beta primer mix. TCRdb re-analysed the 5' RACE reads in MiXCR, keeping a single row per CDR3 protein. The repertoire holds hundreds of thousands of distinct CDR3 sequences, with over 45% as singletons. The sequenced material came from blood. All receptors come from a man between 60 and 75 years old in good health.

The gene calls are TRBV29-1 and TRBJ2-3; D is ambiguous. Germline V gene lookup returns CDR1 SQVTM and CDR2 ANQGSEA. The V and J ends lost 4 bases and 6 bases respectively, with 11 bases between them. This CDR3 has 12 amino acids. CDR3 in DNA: TGCAGCGTTGGGTCTTCTCGGGATACGCAGTATTTT. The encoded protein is CSVGSSRDTQYF.

The CDR3 DNA reads as TGTGCCATCAGTGATTACCGGGACGGACAAGAGACCCAGTACTTC. The encoded protein is CAISDYRDGQETQYF. The chain employs TRBV10-3 and TRBJ2-5; possibly TRBD1 or TRBD2 for D (5 bases each). V was pared by 3 bases and J by 2 bases, with 13 bases between. Per germline, CDR1 ENHRY and CDR2 SYGVKD. The CDR3 extends over 15 amino acids.

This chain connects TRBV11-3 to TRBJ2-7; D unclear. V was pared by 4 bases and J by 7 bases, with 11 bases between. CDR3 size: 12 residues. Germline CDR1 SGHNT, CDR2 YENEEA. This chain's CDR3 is CASSSDGNEQYF. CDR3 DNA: TGTGCCAGCAGCTCCGATGGGAATGAGCAGTACTTC.

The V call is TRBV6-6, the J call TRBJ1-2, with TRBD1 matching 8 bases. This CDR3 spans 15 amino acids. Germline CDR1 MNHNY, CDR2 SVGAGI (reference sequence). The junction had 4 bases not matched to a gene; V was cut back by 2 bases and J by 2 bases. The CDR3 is CASSYLTGENYGYTF. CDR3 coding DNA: TGTGCCAGCAGTTACCTGACAGGGGAAAACTATGGCTACACCTTC.

This CDR3 reads CASSPWSGRAYNEQFF. The CDR3 DNA reads as TGTGCCAGCAGCCCTTGGAGCGGGAGGGCCTACAATGAGCAGTTCTTC. This chain joins TRBV11-2 and TRBJ2-1; 10 bases are a match to TRBD2. CDR1 and CDR2 (germline): SGHAT, FQNNGV. The CDR3 is made up of 16 amino acids. After removal of 5 bases from V and 2 bases from J, the junction contained 6 bases not matched to a gene.

DNA of the CDR3: TGTGCCAGCAGAGTCTACGGGAGCACTGAAGCTTTCTTT. Protein sequence: CASRVYGSTEAFF. The chain employs TRBV27 and TRBJ1-1, with unresolved D. The CDR3 consists of 13 residues. CDR1 is MNHEY, CDR2 SMNVEV, per germline (reference sequence). V was shortened by 6 bases and J by 4 bases, with 12 bases between the two germline ends.

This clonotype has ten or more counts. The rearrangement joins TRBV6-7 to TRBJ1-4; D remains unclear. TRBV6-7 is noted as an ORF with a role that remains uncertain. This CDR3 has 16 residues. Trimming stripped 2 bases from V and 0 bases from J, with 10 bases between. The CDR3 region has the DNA TGTGCCAGCAGTTACCCACCTAGGGCAACTAATGAAAAACTGTTTTTT. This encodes CASSYPPRATNEKLFF.

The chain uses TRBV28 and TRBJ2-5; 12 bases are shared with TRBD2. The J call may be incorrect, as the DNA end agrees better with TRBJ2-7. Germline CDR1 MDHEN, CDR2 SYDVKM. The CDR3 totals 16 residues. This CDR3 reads CASSSPLGTSGSEQYF. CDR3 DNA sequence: TGTGCCAGCAGCTCCCCCCTCGGGACTAGCGGGTCCGAGCAGTACTTC.

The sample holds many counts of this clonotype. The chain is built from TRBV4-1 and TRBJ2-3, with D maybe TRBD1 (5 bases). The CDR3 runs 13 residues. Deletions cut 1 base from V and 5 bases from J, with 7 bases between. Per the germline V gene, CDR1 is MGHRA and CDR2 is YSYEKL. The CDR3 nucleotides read TGCGCCAGCAGCCAAGGTCAGGGAGATACGCAGTATTTT. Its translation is CASSQGQGDTQYF.

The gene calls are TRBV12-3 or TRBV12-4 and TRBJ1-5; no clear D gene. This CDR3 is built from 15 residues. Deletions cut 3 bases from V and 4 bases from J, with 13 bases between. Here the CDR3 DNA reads TGTGCCAGCAGTTTCCAGGACGGGGTAAATCAGCCCCAGCATTTT. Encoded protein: CASSFQDGVNQPQHF.

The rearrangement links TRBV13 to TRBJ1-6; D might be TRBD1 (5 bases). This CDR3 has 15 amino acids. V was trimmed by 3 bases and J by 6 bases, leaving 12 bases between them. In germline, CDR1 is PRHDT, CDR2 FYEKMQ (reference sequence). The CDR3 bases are TGTGCCAGCAGCTTCCAGGGCCCGCGTAATTCACCCCTCCACTTT. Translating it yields CASSFQGPRNSPLHF. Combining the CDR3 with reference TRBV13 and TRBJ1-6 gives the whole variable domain AAGVIQSPRHLIKEKRETATLKCYPIPRHDTVYWYQQGPGQDPQFLISFYEKMQSDKGSIPDRFSAQQFSDYHSELNMSSLELGDSALYFCASSFQGPRNSPLHFGNGTRLTVT.

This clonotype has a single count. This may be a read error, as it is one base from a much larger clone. The CDR3 is CAGSKWRGTYEQYF. CDR3 DNA sequence: TGTGCCGGCAGCAAATGGCGGGGCACCTACGAGCAGTACTTC. The chain recombines TRBV21-1 with TRBJ2-7. TRBV21-1 is designated a pseudogene. The CDR3 has 14 residues.

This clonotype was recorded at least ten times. This CDR3 is CASSTLPPRGGAKNIQYF. CDR3 DNA sequence: TGTGCCAGTAGTACGCTGCCCCCCCGCGGCGGAGCCAAAAACATTCAGTACTTC. This sequence joins TRBV19 and TRBJ2-4; D is ambiguous. The V and J ends lost 4 bases and 0 bases respectively, with 19 bases between them. Germline CDR1 and CDR2: LNHDA and SQIVND (reference sequence). There are 18 residues in the CDR3.

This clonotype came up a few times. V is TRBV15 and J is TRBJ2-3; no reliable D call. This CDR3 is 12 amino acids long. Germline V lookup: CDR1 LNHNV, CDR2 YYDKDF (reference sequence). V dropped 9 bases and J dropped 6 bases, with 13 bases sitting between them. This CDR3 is CATAVNGDTQYF. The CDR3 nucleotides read TGTGCCACGGCAGTCAATGGGGATACGCAGTATTTT.

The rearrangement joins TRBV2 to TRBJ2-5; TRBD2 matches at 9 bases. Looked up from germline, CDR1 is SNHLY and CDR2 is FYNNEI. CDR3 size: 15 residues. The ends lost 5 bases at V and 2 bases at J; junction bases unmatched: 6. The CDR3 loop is CASSFASGIQETQYF. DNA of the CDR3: TGTGCCAGCAGTTTTGCTAGCGGGATTCAAGAGACCCAGTACTTC.

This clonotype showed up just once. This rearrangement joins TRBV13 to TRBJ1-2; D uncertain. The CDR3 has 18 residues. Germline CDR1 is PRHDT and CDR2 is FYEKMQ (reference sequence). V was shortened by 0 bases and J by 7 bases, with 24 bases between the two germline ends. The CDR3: CASSLGGFDVGGKRGYTF. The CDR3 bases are TGTGCCAGCAGCTTAGGCGGGTTTGACGTCGGAGGGAAACGTGGCTACACCTTC.

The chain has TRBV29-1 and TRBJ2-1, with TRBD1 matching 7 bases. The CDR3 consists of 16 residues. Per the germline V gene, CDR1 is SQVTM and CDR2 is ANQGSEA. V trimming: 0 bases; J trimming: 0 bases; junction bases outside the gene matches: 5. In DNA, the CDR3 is TGCAGCGTTGAAGATTTAGAGGGGGCCTCCTACAATGAGCAGTTCTTC. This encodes CSVEDLEGASYNEQFF.

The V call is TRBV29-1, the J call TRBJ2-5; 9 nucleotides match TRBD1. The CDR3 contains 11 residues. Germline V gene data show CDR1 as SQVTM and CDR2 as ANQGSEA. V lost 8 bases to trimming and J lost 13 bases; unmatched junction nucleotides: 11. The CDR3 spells CSLGVGTGLYF. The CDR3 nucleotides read TGCAGCCTTGGGGTTGGGACAGGGTTGTACTTC. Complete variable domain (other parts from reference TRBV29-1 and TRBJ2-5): SAVISQKPSRDICQRGTSLTIQCQVDSQVTMMFWYRQQPGQSLTLIATANQGSEATYESGFVIDKFPISRPNLTFSTLTVSNMSPEDSSIYLCSLGVGTGLYFGPGTRLLVL.

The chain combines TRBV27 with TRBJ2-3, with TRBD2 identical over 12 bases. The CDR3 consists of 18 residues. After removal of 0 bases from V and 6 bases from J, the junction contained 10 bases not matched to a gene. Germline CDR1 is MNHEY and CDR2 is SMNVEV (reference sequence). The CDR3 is CASSLSPGLAGGGDTQYF. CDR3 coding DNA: TGTGCCAGCAGTTTATCCCCCGGGCTAGCGGGAGGGGGTGATACGCAGTATTTT.

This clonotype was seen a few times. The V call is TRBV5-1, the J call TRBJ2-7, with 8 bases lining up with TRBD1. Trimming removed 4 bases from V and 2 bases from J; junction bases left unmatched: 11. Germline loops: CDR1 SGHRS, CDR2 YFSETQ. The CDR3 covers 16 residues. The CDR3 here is CASSPSRGQLAYEQYF. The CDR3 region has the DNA TGCGCCAGCAGCCCTAGCAGGGGGCAGCTAGCCTACGAGCAGTACTTC.

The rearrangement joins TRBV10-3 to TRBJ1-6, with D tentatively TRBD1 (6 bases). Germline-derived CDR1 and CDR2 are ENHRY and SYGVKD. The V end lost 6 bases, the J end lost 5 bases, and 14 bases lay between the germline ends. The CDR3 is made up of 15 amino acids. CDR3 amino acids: CAISVQGPNNSPLHF. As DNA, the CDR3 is TGTGCCATCAGCGTACAGGGACCTAATAATTCACCCCTCCACTTT.

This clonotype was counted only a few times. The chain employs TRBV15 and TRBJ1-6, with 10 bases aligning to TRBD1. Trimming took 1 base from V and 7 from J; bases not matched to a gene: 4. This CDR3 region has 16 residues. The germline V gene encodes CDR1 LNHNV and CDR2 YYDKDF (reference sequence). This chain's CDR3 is CATSRAMDRGNSPLHF. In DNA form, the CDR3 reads TGTGCCACCAGCAGAGCCATGGACAGGGGGAATTCACCCCTCCACTTT.

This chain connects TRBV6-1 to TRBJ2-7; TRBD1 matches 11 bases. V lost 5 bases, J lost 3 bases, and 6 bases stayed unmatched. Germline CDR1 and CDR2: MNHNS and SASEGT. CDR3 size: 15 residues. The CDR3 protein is CASSPRTGGLYEQYF. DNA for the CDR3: TGTGCCAGCAGTCCTCGGACAGGGGGCCTCTACGAGCAGTACTTC.

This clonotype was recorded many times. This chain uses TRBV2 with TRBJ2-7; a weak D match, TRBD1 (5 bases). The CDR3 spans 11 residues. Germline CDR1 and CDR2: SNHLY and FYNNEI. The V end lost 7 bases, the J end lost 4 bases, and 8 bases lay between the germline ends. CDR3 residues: CASIRGYEQYF. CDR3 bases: TGTGCCAGCATTAGGGGATACGAGCAGTACTTC.